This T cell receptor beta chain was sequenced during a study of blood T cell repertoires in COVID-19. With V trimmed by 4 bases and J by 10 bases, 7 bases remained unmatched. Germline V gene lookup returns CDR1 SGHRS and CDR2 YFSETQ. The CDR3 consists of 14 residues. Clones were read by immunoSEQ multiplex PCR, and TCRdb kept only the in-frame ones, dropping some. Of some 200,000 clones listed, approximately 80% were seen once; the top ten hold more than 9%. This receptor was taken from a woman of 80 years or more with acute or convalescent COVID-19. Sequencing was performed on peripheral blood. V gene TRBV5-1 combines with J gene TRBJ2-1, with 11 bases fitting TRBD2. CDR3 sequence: CASSVLGTSGEQFF. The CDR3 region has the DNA TGCGCCAGCAGCGTACTGGGGACTAGCGGAGAGCAGTTCTTC.